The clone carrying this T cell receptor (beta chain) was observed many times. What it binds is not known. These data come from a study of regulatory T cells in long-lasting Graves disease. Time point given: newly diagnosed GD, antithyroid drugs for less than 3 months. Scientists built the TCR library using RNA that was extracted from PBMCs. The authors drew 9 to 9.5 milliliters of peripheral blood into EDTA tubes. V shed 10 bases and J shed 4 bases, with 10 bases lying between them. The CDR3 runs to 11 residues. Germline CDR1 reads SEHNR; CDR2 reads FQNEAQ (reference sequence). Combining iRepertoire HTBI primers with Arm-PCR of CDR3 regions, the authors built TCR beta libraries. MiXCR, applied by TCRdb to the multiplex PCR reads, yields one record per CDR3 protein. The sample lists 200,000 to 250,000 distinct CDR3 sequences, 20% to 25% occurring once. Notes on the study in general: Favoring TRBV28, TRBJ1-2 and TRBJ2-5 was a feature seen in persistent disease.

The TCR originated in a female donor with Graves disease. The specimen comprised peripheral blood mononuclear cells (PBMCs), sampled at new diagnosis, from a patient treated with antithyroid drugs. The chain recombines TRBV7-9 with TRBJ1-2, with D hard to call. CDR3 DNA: TGTGCCACCCCAACAAGCTATGGCTACACCTTC. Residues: CATPTSYGYTF. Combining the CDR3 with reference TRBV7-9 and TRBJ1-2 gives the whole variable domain DTGVSQNPRHKITKRGQNVTFRCDPISEHNRLYWYRQTLGQGPEFLTYFQNEAQLEKSRLLSDRFSAERPKGSFSTLEIQRTEQGDSAMYLCATPTSYGYTFGSGTRLTVV.